A selection of T cell receptor beta chains follows, all from one sample in a study of shared clonotypes between healthy human individuals. TCRdb's copy holds only in-frame clones and misses some; the assay was immunoSEQ multiplex PCR. The sample carries hundreds of thousands of clones, less than 80% recorded once. Sequencing used memory CD4+ T cells sorted from blood. These receptors came from a woman aged 25 to 45 in good health. The CDR3 runs from the conserved cysteine through the conserved F or W. D genes are given only for firm matches. Where a row states a size, it is once, few, many or the class of an expanded clone; other rows omit it.

>TRBV7-9|NA|TRBJ1-1|NA
TGTGCCAGCAGCTTAGTATTGGGGGCCAGTACTGAAGCTTTCTTT
CASSLVLGASTEAFF
>TRBV5-1|TRBD1|TRBJ2-7|few
TGCGCCAGCAGCCGCGGGACAGGGGCTAACGAGCAGTACTTC
CASSRGTGANEQYF
>TRBV10-2|NA|TRBJ1-2|NA
TGCGCCAGCAGTGGCGGGGGCGGATACTATGGCTACACCTTC
CASSGGGGYYGYTF
>TRBV4-2|TRBD1|TRBJ2-3|NA
TGTGCCAGCAGCCTGGGACAGGGCCCAGATACGCAGTATTTT
CASSLGQGPDTQYF
>TRBV28|NA|TRBJ2-2|NA
TGTGCCTATTCGAGGGGTGCGGGCACCGGGGAGCTGTTTTTT
CAYSRGAGTGELFF
>TRBV27|TRBD1|TRBJ1-2|NA
TGTGCCAGCAGGACAGGGGGCGGGAGTGGCTACACCTTC
CASRTGGGSGYTF
>TRBV9|TRBD2|TRBJ2-1|once
TGTGCCAGCAGCCCAACTAGCGGGAGTTGGAATGAGCAGTTCTTC
CASSPTSGSWNEQFF
>TRBV4-2|TRBD2|TRBJ2-2|NA
TGTGCCAGCAGCCCCCCTGTGGGTCTAGCGGGCGTTTCGAACACCGGGGAGCTGTTTTTT
CASSPPVGLAGVSNTGELFF
>TRBV4-1|NA|TRBJ2-5|NA
TGCGCCAGCAGCCAAGAGGGGCCAGGGAACCAAGAGACCCAGTACTTC
CASSQEGPGNQETQYF
>TRBV7-9|NA|TRBJ1-5|NA
TGTGCCAGCAGCTTTGATAGCAATCAGCCCCAGCATTTT
CASSFDSNQPQHF
>TRBV5-1|NA|TRBJ1-1|NA
TGCGCCAGCAGCTCTTTAGACAGCTCGAACACTGAAGCTTTCTTT
CASSSLDSSNTEAFF
>TRBV30|NA|TRBJ1-1|NA
TGTGCCTGGAGTGTATGGGGGAACACTGAAGCTTTCTTT
CAWSVWGNTEAFF
>TRBV2|TRBD1|TRBJ2-5|NA
TGTGCCAGCAGTGAGACGACAGGGGTTGGGGAGACCCAGTACTTC
CASSETTGVGETQYF
>TRBV7-9|NA|TRBJ2-1|NA
TGTGCCAGCAGCGAAGGGTCAACCCGTTTCCAGTTCTTC
CASSEGSTRFQFF
>TRBV5-1|NA|TRBJ2-5|NA
TGCGCCAGCAGCCAACCATCCCAAGAGACCCAGTACTTC
CASSQPSQETQYF
>TRBV12-5|NA|TRBJ1-1|few
TGTGCTAGTGGTTTGGACGCCTCGAACACTGAAGCTTTCTTT
CASGLDASNTEAFF
>TRBV4-1|NA|TRBJ1-1|NA
TGCGCCAGCAGCCAAGGTGGGAGAGAAAGAGTTGAAGCTTTCTTT
CASSQGGRERVEAFF
>TRBV10-1|NA|TRBJ2-4|NA
TGCGCCAGCAGCCCCGACAGCAAAAACATTCAGTACTTC
CASSPDSKNIQYF
>TRBV7-9|NA|TRBJ1-2|NA
TGTGCCAGCAGCCGGGGTCGTAACTATGGCTACACCTTC
CASSRGRNYGYTF
>TRBV21-1|NA|TRBJ1-1|NA
TGTGCCAGCAGCAAAGCGCTGGGGTTGAACACTGAAGCTTTCTTT
CASSKALGLNTEAFF
>TRBV4-2|NA|TRBJ2-1|NA
TGTGCCAGCAGCCGCCTAGGGGCCGGCAAAGGCAATGAGCAGTTCTTC
CASSRLGAGKGNEQFF
>TRBV18|NA|TRBJ2-2|few
TGTGCCAGCTTCACCTCACCGAACACCGGGGAGCTGTTTTTT
CASFTSPNTGELFF
>TRBV5-1|TRBD2|TRBJ2-1|NA
TGCGCCAGCAGCCCCCGTTTGCGGGAGAACCCCAATGAGCAGTTCTTC
CASSPRLRENPNEQFF
>TRBV18|TRBD1|TRBJ2-1|once
TGTGCCAGCTCACCTGGGACAGGGCGGTCCAATGAGCAGTTCTTC
CASSPGTGRSNEQFF
>TRBV28|NA|TRBJ1-5|NA
TGTGCCAGCAGTTTACAGGGTCAGCCCCAGCATTTT
CASSLQGQPQHF
>TRBV5-1|NA|TRBJ1-1|many
TGCGCCAGCAGCTTTTTGGGGGGGAACACTGAAGCTTTCTTT
CASSFLGGNTEAFF
>TRBV19|NA|TRBJ2-1|NA
TGTGCCAGTAGTAACTATCACAATGAGCAGTTCTTC
CASSNYHNEQFF
>TRBV27|NA|TRBJ2-6|NA
TGTGCCAGCAGTTCCGATACACCCTCTGGGGCCAACGTCCTGACTTTC
CASSSDTPSGANVLTF
>TRBV6-4|NA|TRBJ2-1|NA
TGTGCCAGCTCACTTGGGCCCGAGGGCAGGGGCCAGTTCTTC
CASSLGPEGRGQFF
>TRBV5-6|NA|TRBJ1-5|once
TGTGCCAGCAGCACCCGAAGGGGCAATCAGCCCCAGCATTTT
CASSTRRGNQPQHF
>TRBV23-1|TRBD1|TRBJ1-4|NA
TGCGCCAGCAGTCAATCGGCGGGACAGGGGCGTATATGGGAAAAACTGTTTTTT
CASSQSAGQGRIWEKLFF
>TRBV28|NA|TRBJ2-2|NA
TGTGCCAGCAGTTTAGCGTGGAAGAACACCGGGGAGCTGTTTTTT
CASSLAWKNTGELFF
>TRBV7-2|NA|TRBJ2-7|few
TGTGCCAGCAGCGTCGACAGTGTGCCCTCCTACGAGCAGTACTTC
CASSVDSVPSYEQYF
>TRBV5-1|NA|TRBJ2-1|NA
TGCGCCAGCAGCTTGGGTGGGTGGGAGGCCAGTGAGCAGTTCTTC
CASSLGGWEASEQFF
>TRBV28|TRBD2|TRBJ2-1|NA
TGTGCCAGCAGTTTTATAGGGTCCGGACTAGCGGGAGTGCTGGGTAATGAGCAGTTCTTC
CASSFIGSGLAGVLGNEQFF
>TRBV2|TRBD1|TRBJ1-4|once
TGTGCCAGCTCAGGACAGGCTAATGAAAAACTGTTTTTT
CASSGQANEKLFF
>TRBV11-2|NA|TRBJ1-1|NA
TGTGCCAGCAGCTCATCACTGGGGGTCGCGAGTGAAGCTTTCTTT
CASSSSLGVASEAFF
>TRBV29-1|NA|TRBJ2-5|NA
TGCAGCGGGGGACGGACCCAAGAGACCCAGTACTTC
CSGGRTQETQYF
>TRBV13|TRBD2|TRBJ2-7|NA
TGTGCCAGCAGCTTACCCGGGACTAGCGGGAACGCGGGCGAGCAGTACTTC
CASSLPGTSGNAGEQYF
>TRBV7-9|NA|TRBJ1-2|NA
TGTGCCAGCAGCCTCGGGGTAAACTATGGCTACACCTTC
CASSLGVNYGYTF
>TRBV28|NA|TRBJ1-2|NA
TGTGCCAGCAGTTTGCCAGGGATCTATGGCTACACCTTC
CASSLPGIYGYTF
>TRBV20-1|NA|TRBJ2-2|NA
TGCAGTGCTAGGGGGGACGGGGAGCTGTTTTTT
CSARGDGELFF
>TRBV2|NA|TRBJ2-5|few
TGTGCCAGCAGTGAAGGAGGGGAGACCCAGTACTTC
CASSEGGETQYF
>TRBV19|NA|TRBJ1-6|NA
TGTGCCAGTAGTGAAGGGGCGACCACTAATTCACCCCTCCACTTT
CASSEGATTNSPLHF
>TRBV30|NA|TRBJ1-6|once
TGTGCCTGGACCGGGACACCGTCTTCACCCCTCCACTTT
CAWTGTPSSPLHF
>TRBV19|NA|TRBJ2-4|NA
TGTGCCAGTAGTAGCGGGACAGAAAACATTCAGTACTTC
CASSSGTENIQYF
>TRBV5-8|TRBD1|TRBJ2-1|NA
TGTGCCAGCAGCTTCGGGACAGGGAGCGGCTACAATGAGCAGTTCTTC
CASSFGTGSGYNEQFF
>TRBV11-2|TRBD1|TRBJ2-5|few
TGTGCCAGCGCTCCGGGACAGGAAGAGACCCAGTACTTC
CASAPGQEETQYF
>TRBV7-9|NA|TRBJ2-5|NA
TGTGCCAGCAGCTTCCTAGACCAAGAGACCCAGTACTTC
CASSFLDQETQYF
>TRBV7-3|NA|TRBJ2-3|few
TGTGCCAGCAGCTTGACCGACAGCCCCACGCAGTATTTT
CASSLTDSPTQYF
>TRBV7-3|TRBD1|TRBJ2-6|NA
TGTGCCAGCAGCTTAACGGGACAGGCCAGCTCTGGGGCCAACGTCCTGACTTTC
CASSLTGQASSGANVLTF